The next 3 T cell receptor beta chains were all read from a single sample in a study of cytomegalovirus exposure and HLA in healthy donors (dated by TCRdb to 2017 to 2019). Receptors were amplified or captured by the immunoSEQ multiplex PCR assay. The multiplex PCR relied on a mix of 60 forward primers for TCR Vbeta segments and 13 reverse primers for TCR Jbeta segments. The table comes from immuneACCESS by way of TCRdb, which keeps in-frame sequences with V and J called. Part of the clones is missing from these tables; in studies checked, under half for an unresolved V gene and the rest for unknown reasons. This sample's records show some 39,000 clones. The ten biggest clones cover 6.2% of the sample. The source material was PBMCs. All receptors derive from a man aged 25 to 40 in good health and CMV-seronegative.

V usage is TRBV4-3 and J usage is TRBJ1-5; TRBD1 aligns across 8 bases. V was clipped by 0 bases and J by 5 bases; unmatched bases: 3. CDR3 length: 15 residues. Looked up from germline, CDR1 is LGHNA and CDR2 is YSLEER. The CDR3 coding sequence is TGCGCCAGCAGCCAAGAACCGGACAGGGATCAGCCCCAGCATTTT. This translates into CASSQEPDRDQPQHF.

Worth noting for this clone: Other DNA sequences in the sample encode the same CDR3. V and J are TRBV25-1 and TRBJ2-5, with 8 bases aligning to TRBD1. Germline CDR1 is MGHDK and CDR2 is SYGVNS. The CDR3 spans 13 residues. V gave up 5 bases and J gave up 5 bases; unmatched junction bases: 4. The CDR3 loop reads CASSRRTGETQYF. CDR3 coding DNA: TGTGCCAGCAGTAGGCGGACAGGGGAGACCCAGTACTTC. The full variable domain, with the rest looked up from reference TRBV25-1 and TRBJ2-5, is EADIYQTPRYLVIGTGKKITLECSQTMGHDKMYWYQQDPGMELHLIHYSYGVNSTEKGDLSSESTVSRIRTEHFPLTLESARPSHTSQYLCASSRRTGETQYFGPGTRLLVL.

V usage is TRBV27 and J usage is TRBJ2-7, with TRBD1 matching over 8 bases. The CDR3 consists of 15 residues. Germline V lookup: CDR1 MNHEY, CDR2 SMNVEV (reference sequence). J was trimmed by 6 bases and V by 2 bases; bases with no gene match: 9. The CDR3 protein is CASSLTTDRVSEQYF. The CDR3 bases are TGTGCCAGCAGTTTAACAACGGACAGGGTGTCCGAGCAGTACTTC.